Sequencing of this TCR beta chain was carried out in a study of T-cell memory formation after mild COVID-19. Germline loops: CDR1 MDHEN, CDR2 SYDVKM. V trimming: 5 bases; J trimming: 2 bases; junction bases outside the gene matches: 6. CDR3 size: 15 residues. This clonotype came up a few times. As yet, its antigen is unknown. Study-level points and caveats: Detection of some responders pre-infection suggested pre-existing cross-reactive memory T cells participated.

TCRdb fed the 5' RACE reads into MiXCR, producing one record per CDR3 protein. The sample includes roughly 51,000 distinct CDR3 sequences, about 7.3% of them seen just once. The sequence derives from a man between 18 and 29 years old who had mild COVID-19 (a few samples of this study predate the infection). Cell type and time point are not known. The rearrangement uses TRBV28 and TRBJ2-1; TRBD2 matches at 7 bases. What was sequenced was PBMCs or a T cell subset sorted from them (not recorded which). The CDR3 DNA reads as TGTGCCAGCAGTGTCGGGGGGAACACCTACAATGAGCAGTTCTTC. This encodes CASSVGGNTYNEQFF. The whole variable domain, remainder taken from reference TRBV28 and TRBJ2-1, is DVKVTQSSRYLVKRTGEKVFLECVQDMDHENMFWYRQDPGLGLRLIYFSYDVKMKEKGDIPEGYSVSREKKERFSLILESASTNQTSMYLCASSVGGNTYNEQFFGPGTRLTVL.